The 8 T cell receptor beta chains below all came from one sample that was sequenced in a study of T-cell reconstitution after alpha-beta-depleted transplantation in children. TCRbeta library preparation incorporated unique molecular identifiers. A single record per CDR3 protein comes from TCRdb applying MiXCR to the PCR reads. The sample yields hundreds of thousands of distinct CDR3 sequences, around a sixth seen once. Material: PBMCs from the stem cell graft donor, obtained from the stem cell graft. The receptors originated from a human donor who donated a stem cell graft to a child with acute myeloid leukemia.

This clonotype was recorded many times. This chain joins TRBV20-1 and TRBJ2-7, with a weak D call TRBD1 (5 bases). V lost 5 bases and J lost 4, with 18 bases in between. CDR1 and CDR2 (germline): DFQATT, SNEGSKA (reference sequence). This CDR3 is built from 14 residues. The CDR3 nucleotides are TGCAGTGCTCTTCCGGATCTCAGACAGTACGAGCAGTACGTC. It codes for CSALPDLRQYEQYV.

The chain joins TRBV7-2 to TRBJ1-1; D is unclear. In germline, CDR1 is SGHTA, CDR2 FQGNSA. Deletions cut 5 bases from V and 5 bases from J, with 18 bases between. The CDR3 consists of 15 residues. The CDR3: CASSQDGEIGTEAFF. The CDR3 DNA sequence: TGTGCCAGCAGCCAAGACGGTGAAATTGGAACTGAAGCTTTCTTT.

CDR3 nucleotides: TGTGCCAGCAGCCCTAGATTTGGGGGCGATGGCTACACCTTC. Encoded protein: CASSPRFGGDGYTF. J is TRBJ1-2 and V is TRBV7-8, with D maybe TRBD1 (6 bases). Deletions cut 5 bases from V and 6 bases from J, with 16 bases between. CDR1 is SGHVS and CDR2 is FQNEAQ in the germline V gene. This CDR3 has 14 amino acids.

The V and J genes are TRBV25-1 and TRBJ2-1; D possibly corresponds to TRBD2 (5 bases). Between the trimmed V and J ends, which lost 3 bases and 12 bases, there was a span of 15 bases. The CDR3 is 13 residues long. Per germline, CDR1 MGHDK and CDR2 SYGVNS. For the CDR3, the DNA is TGTGCCAGCAGTGAGACCGGGGTGGCCGGGCAGTTCTTC. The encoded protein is CASSETGVAGQFF.

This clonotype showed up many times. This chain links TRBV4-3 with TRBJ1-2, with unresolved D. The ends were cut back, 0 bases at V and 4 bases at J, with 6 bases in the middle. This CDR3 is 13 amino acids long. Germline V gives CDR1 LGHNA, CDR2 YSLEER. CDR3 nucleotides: TGCGCCAGCAGCCAAGATCGGGGCTATGGCTACACCTTC. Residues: CASSQDRGYGYTF.

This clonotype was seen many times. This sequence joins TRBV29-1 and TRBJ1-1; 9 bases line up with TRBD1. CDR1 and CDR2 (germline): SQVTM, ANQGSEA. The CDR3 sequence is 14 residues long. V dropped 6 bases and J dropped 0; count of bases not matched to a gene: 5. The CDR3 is CSVPRTGVNTEAFF. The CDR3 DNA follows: TGCAGCGTACCCCGGACAGGGGTGAACACTGAAGCTTTCTTT.

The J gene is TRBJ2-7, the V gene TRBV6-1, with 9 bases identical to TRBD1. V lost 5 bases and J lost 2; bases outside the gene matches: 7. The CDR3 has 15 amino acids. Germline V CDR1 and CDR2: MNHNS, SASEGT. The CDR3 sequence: CASSKSRTGAYEQYF. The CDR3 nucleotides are TGTGCCAGCAGTAAGTCCAGGACAGGGGCCTACGAGCAGTACTTC.

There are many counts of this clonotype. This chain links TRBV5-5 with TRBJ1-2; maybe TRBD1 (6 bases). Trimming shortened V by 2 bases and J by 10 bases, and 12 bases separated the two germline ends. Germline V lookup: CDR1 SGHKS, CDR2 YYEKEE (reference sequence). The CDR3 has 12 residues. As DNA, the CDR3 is TGTGCCAGCAGCTTTGGACAGAACCCCTACACCTTC. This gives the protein CASSFGQNPYTF.